This T cell receptor (beta chain) was profiled in a study of CD8 T cells in ankylosing spondylitis. For TCR beta, libraries came from quantitative 5'-RACE with molecular barcodes. TCRdb passed the 5' RACE reads through MiXCR, listing each CDR3 protein once. The table has 450,000 to 550,000 distinct CDR3 sequences, about 5% seen once; the top ten hold around 3.5%. This clonotype came up many times. Its antigen is not known. Study observations and caveats: Disease-linked clones displayed a CD8+ phenotype and appeared relatively rarely in peripheral blood. Enrichment of disease-linked clones was reportedly significant in matched ankylosing spondylitis synovial fluid. Made up of fewer than 10 highly homologous variants, a TCR beta motif appeared characteristic of ankylosing spondylitis blood.

The TCR originated in a male donor with ankylosing spondylitis. Sequenced input: blood, either unsorted or a sorted T cell fraction (not recorded which).

The CDR3 bases are TGTGCCAGCAGTAAAGGGACAGGGGATCAGCCCCAGCATTTT. Its translation is CASSKGTGDQPQHF. The V and J genes are TRBV6-1 and TRBJ1-5; 10 bases match TRBD1. From germline, CDR1 is MNHNS and CDR2 SASEGT. This CDR3 contains 14 residues. V trimming: 5 bases; J trimming: 5 bases; junction bases outside the gene matches: 3.